The 10 T cell receptor beta chains given below trace back to one sample, sequenced in a study of cytomegalovirus exposure and HLA in healthy donors. PCR primers comprised 60 Vbeta and 13 Jbeta primers. Profiling relied on immunoSEQ multiplex PCR, and the TCRdb table lists in-frame clones only, not all of them. Here the sample spans roughly 100,000 clones, roughly 76% being singletons. Material for sequencing was PBMCs. These receptor sequences come from a man aged 25 to 45 in good health and CMV-seropositive.

The chain couples TRBV12-2 to TRBJ2-5; the table assigns TRBD2, which was not confirmed against the DNA. TRBV12-2 is termed a pseudogene. The CDR3 length is 17 residues. CDR3 sequence (DNA): TGTGCAAGTCGCTTAGCCCTCGGGGGGGGGCTTGGGGAGACCCAGTACTTC. It yields the protein CASRLALGGGLGETQYF.

The J gene is TRBJ1-3, the V gene TRBV11-3; D call uncertain. CDR3 length: 13 residues. CDR1 is SGHNT and CDR2 is YENEEA in the germline V gene. V was pared by 1 base and J by 7 bases, with 8 bases between. The CDR3 loop is CASSLGGSNTIYF. As DNA, the CDR3 is TGTGCCAGCAGCTTAGGAGGAAGCAACACCATATATTTT.

This chain connects TRBV6-1 to TRBJ1-6, with D unclear. CDR1 and CDR2 from the germline V gene are MNHNS and SASEGT. Trimming stripped 6 bases from V and 16 bases from J, with 16 bases between. The CDR3 length is 12 residues. The CDR3 region has the DNA TGTGCCAGCAGCTCCGACATTTTTGTACTCCACTTT. This translates into CASSSDIFVLHF.

V usage is TRBV10-1 and J usage is TRBJ1-1; 8 positions match TRBD1. This CDR3 region has 14 residues. V was pared by 3 bases and J by 1 base, with 1 base of the junction left unmatched. Looked up from germline, CDR1 is WNHNN and CDR2 is SYGVQD (reference sequence). CDR3 sequence (DNA): TGCGCCAGCAGTGACAGGGGGCAGAACACTGAAGCTTTCTTT. Its protein product is CASSDRGQNTEAFF.

This sequence joins TRBV5-1 and TRBJ2-3; 7 bases are a match to TRBD1. Germline lookup yields CDR1 SGHRS and CDR2 YFSETQ. CDR3 length equals 14 residues. The J segment lost 4 bases and the V segment lost 2 bases, leaving 4 bases of the junction unmatched. CDR3 bases: TGCGCCAGCAGCTTCGGGACAGATTCAGATACGCAGTATTTT. It translates to CASSFGTDSDTQYF. Together with reference TRBV5-1 and TRBJ2-3, the CDR3 gives the full variable domain: KAGVTQTPRYLIKTRGQQVTLSCSPISGHRSVSWYQQTPGQGLQFLFEYFSETQRNKGNFPGRFSGRQFSNSRSEMNVSTLELGDSALYLCASSFGTDSDTQYFGPGTRLTVL.

The chain uses TRBV29-1 and TRBJ2-1, with D tentatively TRBD1 (6 bases). Deletions cut 0 bases from V and 12 bases from J, with 9 bases between. CDR3 length: 11 residues. The germline V gene encodes CDR1 SQVTM and CDR2 ANQGSEA. In DNA form, the CDR3 reads TGCAGCGTTGAAGAGGGGGCTGGGCAGTTCTTC. Protein product: CSVEEGAGQFF.

The chain combines TRBV29-1 with TRBJ1-1; D is possibly TRBD1 (6 bases). V was cut by 4 bases and J by 5 bases, with 14 bases left in between. The germline gives CDR1 SQVTM, CDR2 ANQGSEA. The CDR3 totals 13 residues. CDR3 amino acids: CSVVKGGRTEAFF. DNA for the CDR3: TGCAGCGTTGTTAAGGGGGGGAGAACTGAAGCTTTCTTT.

The gene calls are TRBV29-1 and TRBJ1-2; no firm D call. This CDR3 is built from 12 residues. V was trimmed by 8 bases and J by 2 bases, leaving 12 bases between them. The germline gives CDR1 SQVTM, CDR2 ANQGSEA. DNA for the CDR3: TGCAGCCTCTCCCGGGAGAACTATGGCTACACCTTC. Translated, it gives CSLSRENYGYTF.

This sequence joins TRBV4-2 and TRBJ1-5, with TRBD1 matching 9 bases. V lost 3 bases and J lost 6; bases outside the gene matches: 6. The length of the CDR3 is 15 residues. Germline V lookup: CDR1 LGHNA, CDR2 YNFKEQ. For the CDR3, the DNA is TGTGCCAGCAGCCAGGGCGGGACAGGGTCTCAGCCCCAGCATTTT. This codes for CASSQGGTGSQPQHF.

The chain links TRBV4-3 to TRBJ2-3; TRBD1 matches 7 bases. The CDR3 has 16 amino acids. Per the germline V gene, CDR1 is LGHNA and CDR2 is YSLEER. Trimming at V came to 2 bases and at J to 6 bases, leaving 11 bases not matched to a gene. The CDR3 here is CASSQTLTGEGDTQYF. The CDR3 DNA follows: TGCGCCAGCAGCCAAACCCTAACAGGGGAAGGGGATACGCAGTATTTT.